This T cell receptor (beta chain) was sequenced for a study of breast tumors, draining lymph nodes, adjacent tissues. Remarks on this clonotype: This may arise from a read error, as a much more abundant clone is one base away.

TCRdb recomputed calls from the multiplex PCR reads with MiXCR, one row per CDR3 protein. The sample shows about 150,000 distinct CDR3 sequences, approximately 32% of them seen only once. Samples came from axillary lymph nodes draining the breast cancer. Sequencing used axillary lymph node tissue. The sequence came from a female donor with breast cancer. Some clones in this sample may be carry-over from other donors' samples.

CDR3 bases: TGCAGTGCTAGAAGCTCAGCGGCGGGGACCTATGGCTACACCTTC. Residues: CSARSSAAGTYGYTF. J is TRBJ1-2 and V is TRBV20-1; weak D call: TRBD1 (5 bases). Per the germline V gene, CDR1 is DFQATT and CDR2 is SNEGSKA (reference sequence). The CDR3 is 15 residues long. Trimming left V 2 bases short and J 4 bases short, with 17 bases between.